The present T cell receptor (beta chain) was sequenced within a study of response to subunit inactivated influenza vaccine. TCRdb redid the calling of the RT-PCR reads with MiXCR, one entry per CDR3 protein. The sample contains about 610,000 distinct CDR3 sequences, 13% to 15% of which appear only once. As regards this clonotype: Antigen unknown.

Study outcomes and limitations: With each seasonal influenza vaccination, the authors suggested, few new T cells are recruited.

Sample: PBMCs from blood, taken approximately 13 days after vaccination. The TCR comes from a man between 45 and 60 years old who received an inactivated influenza vaccine.

As DNA, the CDR3 is TGCAGCGTTGAATCTAGCGGGGGAACCTACGAGCAGTACTTC. Protein product: CSVESSGGTYEQYF. V gene TRBV29-1 combines with J gene TRBJ2-7; 10 positions agree with TRBD2. After removal of 2 bases from V and 2 bases from J, the junction contained 3 bases not matched to a gene. In germline, CDR1 is SQVTM, CDR2 ANQGSEA. The CDR3 length is 14 residues.